The rows below give T cell receptor beta chains drawn from one sample of a study of blood T cells in healthy people across ages. TCRdb called the 5' RACE reads again in MiXCR, with one record for every CDR3 protein. This table has hundreds of thousands of distinct CDR3 sequences, 40% to 45% appearing once. The sample comprised blood. The receptors shown here come from an elderly man in good health. Each CDR3 is given with its conserved first and last residue. Fields, in order: D gene, J gene, clone size, V gene, CDR3 DNA, CDR3 protein. D genes are given only for firm matches. The size field is filled for only some rows; it gives once, few, many or a size class.

D gene: .
J gene: TRBJ2-2
clone size: .
V gene: TRBV25-1
CDR3 DNA: TGTGCCAGCAGTAAACAGGGAACCGGGGAGCTGTTTTTT
CDR3 protein: CASSKQGTGELFF

D gene: TRBD2
J gene: TRBJ2-1
clone size: .
V gene: TRBV7-9
CDR3 DNA: TGTGCCAGCAGCACAAGCGGGGTCCTAAATGAGCAGTTCTTC
CDR3 protein: CASSTSGVLNEQFF

D gene: .
J gene: TRBJ2-6
clone size: .
V gene: TRBV30
CDR3 DNA: TGCATGGGACATTGGGGTTCGGGGGCCAACGTCCTGACTTTC
CDR3 protein: CMGHWGSGANVLTF

D gene: TRBD1
J gene: TRBJ1-2
clone size: few
V gene: TRBV14
CDR3 DNA: TGTGCCAGCAGCCAAGACCCCCGGGACAGCTATGGCTACACCTTC
CDR3 protein: CASSQDPRDSYGYTF

D gene: TRBD2
J gene: TRBJ2-7
clone size: .
V gene: TRBV6-5
CDR3 DNA: TGTGCCAGCAGTTCTCCGGGACTAGCGGGAATCGAGCAGTACTTC
CDR3 protein: CASSSPGLAGIEQYF

D gene: TRBD2
J gene: TRBJ2-7
clone size: .
V gene: TRBV7-2
CDR3 DNA: TGTGCCAGCAGCTTAGAGCGAAGTCTAGCGGGAGGGCCGCGGGAGCAGTACTTC
CDR3 protein: CASSLERSLAGGPREQYF

D gene: .
J gene: TRBJ2-7
clone size: many
V gene: TRBV7-2
CDR3 DNA: TGTGCCAGCAGCCGAACCCCGACTGGGGAGCAGTACTTC
CDR3 protein: CASSRTPTGEQYF

D gene: .
J gene: TRBJ2-4
clone size: .
V gene: TRBV6-2/TRBV6-3
CDR3 DNA: TGTGCCAGCAGTCGTGTAGGTAGCGGACCAGCGGATGGAGCCAAAAACATTCAGTACTTC
CDR3 protein: CASSRVGSGPADGAKNIQYF

D gene: .
J gene: TRBJ2-7
clone size: .
V gene: TRBV6-2/TRBV6-3
CDR3 DNA: TGTGCCAGCAGCGGGGGGCTTCCCTCCTACGAGCAGTACTTC
CDR3 protein: CASSGGLPSYEQYF

D gene: TRBD1
J gene: TRBJ1-1
clone size: .
V gene: TRBV6-1
CDR3 DNA: TGTGCCAGCAGAAGAGGGACAGGGCAGAACACTGAAGCTTTCTTT
CDR3 protein: CASRRGTGQNTEAFF

D gene: .
J gene: TRBJ1-5
clone size: .
V gene: TRBV6-2/TRBV6-3
CDR3 DNA: TGTGCCAGCAGTTACCACGGGAATAGCAATCAGCCCCAGCATTTT
CDR3 protein: CASSYHGNSNQPQHF

D gene: TRBD1
J gene: TRBJ2-7
clone size: few
V gene: TRBV7-9
CDR3 DNA: TGTGCCAGCAGCCGTTCGGGACAGGGGGCATGGGAGCAGTACTTC
CDR3 protein: CASSRSGQGAWEQYF

D gene: TRBD1
J gene: TRBJ2-1
clone size: .
V gene: TRBV12-3/TRBV12-4
CDR3 DNA: TGTGCCAGCAGTTTAGCATCACCGGACAGGGGAGAGCAGTTCTTC
CDR3 protein: CASSLASPDRGEQFF

D gene: TRBD2
J gene: TRBJ2-7
clone size: few
V gene: TRBV20-1
CDR3 DNA: TGCAGTGCTAGAGGAGGGACTAGCGCTAGGTCCTACGAGCAGTACTTC
CDR3 protein: CSARGGTSARSYEQYF

D gene: .
J gene: TRBJ2-5
clone size: .
V gene: TRBV4-2
CDR3 DNA: TGTGCCAGCAGCCAAGGGACCCGGGAGAGGGGCAATGAGCAGTACTTC
CDR3 protein: CASSQGTRERGNEQYF

D gene: .
J gene: TRBJ2-1
clone size: many
V gene: TRBV29-1
CDR3 DNA: TGCAGCGATTCTTCAATGGGCAATGAGCAGTTCTTC
CDR3 protein: CSDSSMGNEQFF

D gene: TRBD2
J gene: TRBJ2-3
clone size: .
V gene: TRBV29-1
CDR3 DNA: TGCAGCGCCTGGACTAGCGGGAGGGCCGGCACAGATACGCAGTATTTT
CDR3 protein: CSAWTSGRAGTDTQYF

D gene: .
J gene: TRBJ2-7
clone size: .
V gene: TRBV4-2
CDR3 DNA: TGTGCCAGCAGCCATCTGGGAGGGGGAGTCTCCACCTACGAGCAGTACTTC
CDR3 protein: CASSHLGGGVSTYEQYF

D gene: .
J gene: TRBJ2-2
clone size: few
V gene: TRBV3-1
CDR3 DNA: TGTGCCAGCACCTCGGGAAGGGAGCTGTTTTTT
CDR3 protein: CASTSGRELFF

D gene: TRBD2
J gene: TRBJ2-1
clone size: few
V gene: TRBV29-1
CDR3 DNA: TGCAGCGTTGGGGGCATGGGGAGGGGCCTTAGGAATGAGCAGTTCTTC
CDR3 protein: CSVGGMGRGLRNEQFF

D gene: .
J gene: TRBJ1-5
clone size: .
V gene: TRBV6-2/TRBV6-3
CDR3 DNA: TGTGCCAGCAGGAAAACGGACATTAGCAATCAGCCCCAGCATTTT
CDR3 protein: CASRKTDISNQPQHF

D gene: .
J gene: TRBJ2-3
clone size: .
V gene: TRBV7-9
CDR3 DNA: TGCGCCAGCAGCTTAACCGCGGGACGCACAGATACGCAGTATTTT
CDR3 protein: CASSLTAGRTDTQYF

D gene: .
J gene: TRBJ1-5
clone size: .
V gene: TRBV4-2
CDR3 DNA: TGTGCCAGCACCCCCTTTGCGGATAGCAATCAGCCCCAGCATTTT
CDR3 protein: CASTPFADSNQPQHF

D gene: .
J gene: TRBJ2-7
clone size: .
V gene: TRBV6-2/TRBV6-3
CDR3 DNA: TGTGCCAGTGAATCCTTAGGAACCTACGAGCAGTACTTC
CDR3 protein: CASESLGTYEQYF

D gene: .
J gene: TRBJ1-2
clone size: .
V gene: TRBV2
CDR3 DNA: TGTGCCAGCAGTGAAGCGCTTTCTGGCTATGGCTACACCTTC
CDR3 protein: CASSEALSGYGYTF

D gene: .
J gene: TRBJ2-3
clone size: .
V gene: TRBV10-3
CDR3 DNA: TGTGCCATCAGTGGAGTGGATGGCAGTTCTAGCACAGATACGCAGTATTTT
CDR3 protein: CAISGVDGSSSTDTQYF

D gene: .
J gene: TRBJ1-1
clone size: .
V gene: TRBV6-1
CDR3 DNA: TGTGCCAGCAGTGAAGACACAGACACTGAAGCTTTCTTT
CDR3 protein: CASSEDTDTEAFF

D gene: .
J gene: TRBJ2-7
clone size: .
V gene: TRBV6-5
CDR3 DNA: TGTGCCGCCCGGGACCCGCACTACGAGCAGTACTTC
CDR3 protein: CAARDPHYEQYF

D gene: TRBD2
J gene: TRBJ2-3
clone size: .
V gene: TRBV4-3
CDR3 DNA: TGCGCCAGCAGCCAAAGGCCAGCGGGGGGGCCCATGGATACGCAGTATTTT
CDR3 protein: CASSQRPAGGPMDTQYF

D gene: TRBD2
J gene: TRBJ2-4
clone size: few
V gene: TRBV20-1
CDR3 DNA: TGCAGTGCTAGTTTTTCTGGGCGGGGGAACATTCAGTACTTC
CDR3 protein: CSASFSGRGNIQYF

D gene: .
J gene: TRBJ2-7
clone size: .
V gene: TRBV7-9
CDR3 DNA: TGTGCCAGCAGCTTAGCCGGGGTACTGTACGAGCAGTACTTC
CDR3 protein: CASSLAGVLYEQYF

D gene: .
J gene: TRBJ1-6
clone size: many
V gene: TRBV3-1
CDR3 DNA: TGTGCCAGCAGCCTCGCAACTTTTGGGGGTTCACCCCTCCACTTT
CDR3 protein: CASSLATFGGSPLHF

D gene: .
J gene: TRBJ1-2
clone size: .
V gene: TRBV10-3
CDR3 DNA: TGTGCCATCAGTGACACCGGGGGCGCTAACTATGGCTACACCTTC
CDR3 protein: CAISDTGGANYGYTF

D gene: TRBD1
J gene: TRBJ1-6
clone size: .
V gene: TRBV11-1
CDR3 DNA: TGTGCCAGCAGCGCTCAGGGGGCGCGGATACCCCTCCACTTT
CDR3 protein: CASSAQGARIPLHF

D gene: .
J gene: TRBJ2-3
clone size: few
V gene: TRBV6-5
CDR3 DNA: TGTGCCAGCAGTTACTCAGGGGGGGCAGATACGCAGTATTTT
CDR3 protein: CASSYSGGADTQYF

D gene: .
J gene: TRBJ2-7
clone size: .
V gene: TRBV28
CDR3 DNA: TGTGCCAGCAGTTCCCCAGGGCCAAGCTCCTACGAGCAGTACTTC
CDR3 protein: CASSSPGPSSYEQYF

D gene: .
J gene: TRBJ1-2
clone size: .
V gene: TRBV6-2/TRBV6-3
CDR3 DNA: TGTGCCAGCAGTACCCGGGTCTCGTATGGCTACACCTTC
CDR3 protein: CASSTRVSYGYTF

D gene: .
J gene: TRBJ2-5
clone size: .
V gene: TRBV9
CDR3 DNA: TGTGCCAGCAGCGTAGGTCCAACTAGCAAGGAGACCCAGTACTTC
CDR3 protein: CASSVGPTSKETQYF

D gene: .
J gene: TRBJ2-5
clone size: few
V gene: TRBV7-2
CDR3 DNA: TGTGCCAGCAGCTTTCGGGTGGGGGAGACCCAGTACTTC
CDR3 protein: CASSFRVGETQYF

D gene: .
J gene: TRBJ2-5
clone size: .
V gene: TRBV10-3
CDR3 DNA: TGTGCCATCAGGGCAGTACAAGAGACCCAGTACTTC
CDR3 protein: CAIRAVQETQYF

D gene: .
J gene: TRBJ2-7
clone size: .
V gene: TRBV27
CDR3 DNA: TGTGCCAGCAGTCCCCTGACAGGCTACGAGCAGTACTTC
CDR3 protein: CASSPLTGYEQYF